Below are 12 T cell receptor beta chains sequenced from a single sample in a study of T cells in Graves' hyperthyroidism and ophthalmopathy (dated by TCRdb to between 2018 and 2021). Libraries were built with multiplex PCR. Sequencing instrument: Illumina HiSeq 2000. TCR beta CDR3 regions were amplified from RNA transcripts. A first-round RT-PCR of the TCR CDR3 used the HTBI primer set with the Qiagen OneStep RT-PCR kit. Using fastp trimming at Q25 and MiXCR clonotype assembly, TCRdb reanalyzed the public sequencing data and kept in-frame beta chains. Each entry is one CDR3 protein sequence, shown with its most common DNA and genes. This sample comprises about 620,000 distinct CDR3 sequences, roughly 16% of them detected only once. The ten most abundant clones make up 3.5% to 4% of the sample. Sequenced: blood. The receptors derive from a woman in her 30s with Graves' hyperthyroidism.

Written as DNA, the CDR3 is TGCGCCAGCAGCCCCCTCCCGGGGGGCCACTATGGCTACACCTTC. This sequence encodes CASSPLPGGHYGYTF. V gene TRBV5-1 combines with J gene TRBJ1-2; D perhaps matches TRBD1 (6 bases). Trimming stripped 4 bases from V and 3 bases from J, with 16 bases between. This CDR3 contains 15 residues. Germline assignment: CDR1 SGHRS and CDR2 YFSETQ.

There are a few counts of this clonotype. This chain links TRBV29-1 with TRBJ2-7, with D perhaps given as TRBD1 or TRBD2 (5 bases each). The CDR3 is 12 residues long. Germline values: CDR1 SQVTM, CDR2 ANQGSEA. V was clipped by 4 bases and J by 6 bases, with 13 bases between them. The CDR3 sequence is CSVGDPPSEQYF. The CDR3 DNA reads TGCAGCGTTGGGGACCCACCCTCCGAGCAGTACTTC.

This clonotype was seen at least ten times. The chain uses TRBV30 and TRBJ1-1; the match to TRBD1 covers 8 bases. After removal of 0 bases from V and 3 bases from J, the junction contained 0 bases not matched to a gene. The CDR3 has 13 residues. CDR1 and CDR2 from the germline V gene are GTSNPN and SVGIG (reference sequence). The DNA for the CDR3 is TGTGCCTGGAGTGTACAGGGGGACACTGAAGCTTTCTTT. It translates to CAWSVQGDTEAFF.

The table lists this clonotype with many counts. The V gene is TRBV20-1, the J gene TRBJ2-1; 9 bases fit TRBD2. Germline CDR1 reads DFQATT; CDR2 reads SNEGSKA (reference sequence). V gave up 0 bases and J gave up 10 bases; unmatched junction bases: 7. This CDR3 comprises 14 residues. CDR3 sequence (DNA): TGCAGTGCTAGAGAGCGGGAGGGATACTTCGAGCAGTTCTTC. Translated, it gives CSAREREGYFEQFF.

This clonotype appeared many times. A junction boundary mismatches the germline segment, possibly from a read error. The chain uses TRBV29-1 and TRBJ1-1; D ambiguous. Germline assignment: CDR1 SQVTM and CDR2 ANQGSEA. The CDR3 has 13 amino acids. The CDR3: CSVGWVLKTEAFF. DNA of the CDR3: TGCAGCGTTGGTTGGGTTTTGAAGACTGAAGCTTTCTTT.

This clonotype has just a few counts. The chain employs TRBV12-5 and TRBJ2-7; 11 bases line up with TRBD2. Losses at the gene ends were 4 bases for V and 3 bases for J; bases not matched to a gene: 2. The CDR3 consists of 14 residues. Germline assignment: CDR1 LGHNT and CDR2 FRNRAP. The chain's CDR3 is CASGSSGRYYEQYF. The CDR3 nucleotides are TGTGCTAGTGGTTCTAGCGGGAGGTACTACGAGCAGTACTTC.

This clonotype came up many times. The CDR3 region has the DNA TGTGCCAGCAGCATTGATCGGGGGAATGAGCAGTTCTTC. This codes for CASSIDRGNEQFF. The rearrangement joins TRBV11-3 to TRBJ2-1; D is perhaps TRBD2 (6 bases). The V gene lost 5 bases and the J gene lost 7 bases, with 12 bases spanning the gap. CDR3 length: 13 amino acids. CDR1 and CDR2 from the germline V gene are SGHNT and YENEEA. The full variable domain, rest sourced from reference TRBV11-3 and TRBJ2-1, is EAGVVQSPRYKIIEKKQPVAFWCNPISGHNTLYWYLQNLGQGPELLIRYENEEAVDDSQLPKDRFSAERLKGVDSTLKIQPAELGDSAVYLCASSIDRGNEQFFGPGTRLTVL.

The V and J genes are TRBV6-9 and TRBJ2-1; TRBD2 is a possible D gene (7 bases). V was pared by 3 bases and J by 10 bases, with 13 bases between. The CDR3 runs 13 residues. The germline V gene has CDR1 MNHGY and CDR2 SVAAGI. The CDR3: CASSYLGGVEQFF. The CDR3 nucleotides read TGTGCCAGCAGTTACTTAGGGGGGGTAGAGCAGTTCTTC.

This clonotype turned up a few times. The chain recombines TRBV6-2 or TRBV6-3 with TRBJ2-3; 7 nucleotides agree with TRBD2. CDR3 length: 17 amino acids. Trimming cost V 2 bases and J 4 bases; bases outside gene matches: 12. Germline CDR1 and CDR2: MNHEY and SVGEGT. The CDR3 DNA is TGTGCCAGCAGTTACACCGAACTACTAGCGACCCCAGATACGCAGTATTTT. Encoded protein: CASSYTELLATPDTQYF.

The chain employs TRBV5-1 and TRBJ2-3; D is possibly TRBD1 (6 bases). Between the trimmed V and J ends, which lost 3 bases and 4 bases, there was a span of 9 bases. Germline V gives CDR1 SGHRS, CDR2 YFSETQ. The CDR3 has 13 amino acids. The CDR3 reads CASSSDSPDTQYF. The CDR3 DNA sequence: TGCGCCAGCAGCTCGGACAGCCCAGATACGCAGTATTTT.

This clonotype came up many times. This sequence joins TRBV7-3 and TRBJ2-7; 7 bases fit TRBD2. Per germline, CDR1 SGHTA and CDR2 FQGTGA. Trimming cost V 2 bases and J 1 base; bases outside gene matches: 5. The CDR3 has 15 residues. The CDR3 coding sequence is TGTGCCAGCAGCTTAGTGGGCGGGAGTTCCTACGAGCAGTACTTC. Translated, it gives CASSLVGGSSYEQYF.

This clonotype appeared a few times. This chain connects TRBV9 to TRBJ2-1, with TRBD2 matching over 13 bases. The germline V gene has CDR1 SGDLS and CDR2 YYNGEE. V shed 4 bases and J 9 bases; nucleotides not matched to a gene: 7. The CDR3 is made up of 15 amino acids. CDR3 loop: CASSPSTSGRSEQFF. CDR3 DNA: TGTGCCAGCAGCCCCTCGACTAGCGGGAGGAGTGAGCAGTTCTTC.